This TCR beta chain appears in the sequencing data of a study of response to subunit inactivated influenza vaccine. Regarding the study as a whole: T cells newly recruited by each seasonal influenza vaccination are few, the authors suggested.

This CDR3 comprises 15 residues. CDR1 is MNHEY, CDR2 SMNVEV, per germline (reference sequence). Deletions cut 0 bases from V and 1 base from J, with 10 bases between. MiXCR was run by TCRdb on the RT-PCR reads, yielding one entry per CDR3 protein. Of roughly 710,000 distinct CDR3 sequences in the sample, less than 15% are singletons; the top ten hold about 7.4%. On this clonotype itself: Its antigen remains unknown.

The V call is TRBV27, the J call TRBJ2-7; D might be TRBD1 or TRBD2, each matching 6 bases. This sequence originates from a man between 45 and 60 years old who received an inactivated influenza vaccine. The sample consisted of PBMCs from blood, taken 14 to 15 days before vaccination. The CDR3 loop is CASSLSWGASYEQYF. In DNA, the CDR3 is TGTGCCAGCAGTTTATCGTGGGGGGCGTCCTACGAGCAGTACTTC.